This T cell receptor (beta chain) was sequenced in a study of blood T cells in healthy people across ages. Study results and limitations: Leaving the PBMCs unsorted stopped any conclusive comparison of naive versus antigen-experienced cells.

A sample-barcoded 5' primer and a J-beta primer mix were used in a second PCR of about 6 to 12 cycles. The yield of each sample was at least 3 million CDR3-containing paired-end reads. In TCRdb, the 5' RACE reads were re-called with MiXCR into one record per CDR3 protein. The repertoire has about 1.4 million distinct CDR3 sequences, approximately 59% of them found once; the top ten carry about 6.3%. J lost 5 bases, V lost 2 bases, and 7 bases had no gene match. The CDR3 length is 15 residues. Looked up from germline, CDR1 is SGHDT and CDR2 is YYEEEE. A note on this clonotype: The antigen remains undetermined.

V and J are TRBV5-6 and TRBJ1-5; 7 nucleotides match TRBD1. The source is a man aged 18 to 30 in good health. Sequenced: blood. The DNA for the CDR3 is TGTGCCAGCAGCTTACGCAACAGGGGCCATCAGCCCCAGCATTTT. Protein sequence: CASSLRNRGHQPQHF.